This TCR beta chain was identified during a study of blood T cell repertoires in COVID-19. Background on the study: Specimens from acute and convalescent COVID-19 originated in the United States, Italy and Spain. T cells, B-cell-depleted T cells, or PBMCs provided the cDNA or gDNA that served as material.

The CDR3 has 13 amino acids. The germline V and J ends were trimmed by 4 bases and 3 bases, with 7 bases remaining between them. The germline V gene encodes CDR1 SGHNT and CDR2 YENEEA. In the authors' methods: Reference gene primers were amplified, and this amplification served to estimate nucleated cell counts. Only in-frame clones appear in the TCRdb table, and some are missing; sequencing was by immunoSEQ multiplex PCR. The V and J calls and clone size come from that table; D and trimming were worked out from the DNA. The sample has around 99,000 clones, 80% to 90% seen once; the top ten hold 7.9%.

The V and J genes are TRBV11-3 and TRBJ2-1; possible D gene TRBD1, 6 bases. What was sequenced was peripheral blood. The clonotype comes from a woman older than 75 with active or convalescent COVID-19. The CDR3 is CASSYRDYNEQFF. The CDR3 DNA reads as TGTGCCAGCAGCTACAGGGACTACAATGAGCAGTTCTTC.